This passage covers 3 T cell receptor beta chains from one sample sequenced in a study of control samples from healthy donors and cancer patients. Profiling relied on immunoSEQ multiplex PCR, and the TCRdb table lists in-frame clones only, not all of them. In the table there are some 130,000 clones, 92% of which are singletons. Specimen: blood. The origin of the receptors is a man aged 18 to 35 in good health.

This chain links TRBV5-1 with TRBJ2-3, with 9 bases matching TRBD1. Germline assignment: CDR1 SGHRS and CDR2 YFSETQ. J lost 6 bases, V lost 5 bases, and 16 bases had no gene match. The CDR3 contains 17 residues. The DNA for the CDR3 is TGCGCCAGCAGTTCCTCACCTCCCGGGACAGGGTATGATACGCAGTATTTT. Translation: CASSSSPPGTGYDTQYF.

This chain connects TRBV6-5 to TRBJ2-5, with D tentatively TRBD1 or TRBD2 (5 bases each). The V gene's germline CDR1 is MNHEY and CDR2 SVGAGI. V shed 6 bases and J shed 2 bases, with 10 bases lying between them. This CDR3 has 13 amino acids. In DNA form, the CDR3 reads TGTGCCAGCAGGGGGTGGGGGCAAGAGACCCAGTACTTC. This gives the protein CASRGWGQETQYF.

This sequence joins TRBV4-1 and TRBJ1-1; 8 positions agree with TRBD1. The junction had 2 bases not matched to a gene; V was cut back by 4 bases and J by 1 base. The CDR3 is 14 residues long. Germline lookup yields CDR1 MGHRA and CDR2 YSYEKL. In DNA, the CDR3 is TGCGCCAGCAGCCCAGGACAGGGGAACACTGAAGCTTTCTTT. Amino acid sequence: CASSPGQGNTEAFF.